These 8 T cell receptor beta chains came from one sample sequenced in a study of cytomegalovirus exposure and HLA in healthy donors (dated by TCRdb to 2015 to 2018). The library was generated by the immunoSEQ multiplex PCR assay. TCRdb carries this immuneACCESS record with in-frame sequences only. Its versions omit some clonotypes, under half of them owing to an unresolved V gene in the studies checked, with the rest unexplained. For this sample the table gives 250,000 to 400,000 clones, of which approximately 91% were detected only once. Approximately 0.9% of the sample lies in the top ten. Sequencing was done on a sample of PBMCs. These receptor sequences come from a man aged 30 to 39 in good health and CMV-seronegative.

V gene TRBV7-9 combines with J gene TRBJ1-2; unclear D gene. Germline lookup yields CDR1 SEHNR and CDR2 FQNEAQ (reference sequence). The CDR3 spans 13 residues. V lost 6 bases, J lost 4 bases, and 12 bases lay in between. CDR3 sequence: CASRRTTGYGYTF. The CDR3 coding sequence is TGTGCCAGCAGACGTACGACGGGCTATGGCTACACCTTC.

The chain uses TRBV19 and TRBJ2-1; possibly TRBD2 for D (6 bases). The V end was cut by 1 base, the J end by 9 bases, with 13 bases between. The germline V gene has CDR1 LNHDA and CDR2 SQIVND (reference sequence). The CDR3 totals 14 residues. The DNA of the CDR3 is TGTGCCAGTAGTATAGCGGAGGGGCCCGTTGAGCAGTTCTTC. Translating it yields CASSIAEGPVEQFF.

This chain connects TRBV4-1 to TRBJ2-7, with TRBD2 identical over 10 bases. Germline assignment: CDR1 MGHRA and CDR2 YSYEKL. The trim removed 6 bases at V and 3 bases at J, leaving 5 bases unmatched. CDR3 length: 14 residues. The DNA of the CDR3 is TGCGCCAGCAGTCGGACTAGCGGAAACTACGAGCAGTACTTC. It yields the protein CASSRTSGNYEQYF.

This clone was detected once. The V and J genes are TRBV6-5 and TRBJ2-5, with 8 bases aligning to TRBD2. The CDR3 spans 16 residues. Germline V lookup: CDR1 MNHEY, CDR2 SVGAGI. The junction had 5 bases not matched to a gene; V was cut back by 0 bases and J by 2 bases. The CDR3 reads CASSYSSPGGQETQYF. CDR3 bases: TGTGCCAGCAGTTACTCGAGTCCGGGGGGGCAAGAGACCCAGTACTTC.

The V call is TRBV11-2, the J call TRBJ2-4; no definite D call. Trimming stripped 0 bases from V and 0 bases from J, with 6 bases between. This CDR3 spans 15 amino acids. Germline CDR1 reads SGHAT; CDR2 reads FQNNGV. The CDR3 spells CASSLDRLAKNIQYF. CDR3 bases: TGTGCCAGCAGCTTAGATCGGTTAGCCAAAAACATTCAGTACTTC. Looking up the rest from reference TRBV11-2 and TRBJ2-4 gives the full variable domain: EAGVAQSPRYKIIEKRQSVAFWCNPISGHATLYWYQQILGQGPKLLIQFQNNGVVDDSQLPKDRFSAERLKGVDSTLKIQPAKLEDSAVYLCASSLDRLAKNIQYFGAGTRLSVL.

V usage is TRBV11-2 and J usage is TRBJ2-3; 7 positions agree with TRBD1. The CDR3 is 16 amino acids. Trimming removed 5 bases from V and 0 bases from J; junction bases left unmatched: 8. The germline CDR1 and CDR2 sequences are SGHAT and FQNNGV. The CDR3 DNA reads as TGTGCCAGCAGCCCGCGGACAGGAGCTAGCACAGATACGCAGTATTTT. It codes for CASSPRTGASTDTQYF. Full variable domain (outside the CDR3, taken from reference TRBV11-2 and TRBJ2-3): EAGVAQSPRYKIIEKRQSVAFWCNPISGHATLYWYQQILGQGPKLLIQFQNNGVVDDSQLPKDRFSAERLKGVDSTLKIQPAKLEDSAVYLCASSPRTGASTDTQYFGPGTRLTVL.

The V gene is TRBV4-1, the J gene TRBJ2-5; 9 nucleotides match TRBD2. Germline V gives CDR1 MGHRA, CDR2 YSYEKL. The CDR3 has 17 residues. The trim removed 0 bases at V and 4 bases at J, leaving 9 bases unmatched. In DNA form, the CDR3 reads TGCGCCAGCAGCCAAGACTTGTCGGCGGGGGGGCCAGAGACCCAGTACTTC. It codes for CASSQDLSAGGPETQYF.

This clone was seen a handful of times. The CDR3: CASSLVFGTSSTPLHF. In DNA, the CDR3 is TGTGCCAGCAGCTTGGTCTTCGGGACAAGTTCTACACCCCTCCACTTT. This chain uses TRBV5-8 with TRBJ1-6; tentative D call: TRBD1 (6 bases). V was trimmed by 0 bases and J by 11 bases, leaving 18 bases between them. This CDR3 is 16 amino acids long. The germline CDR1 and CDR2 sequences are SGHTS and YDEGEE.